This TCR beta chain originates from a study of tumor and adjacent non-tumor tissue in lung cancer. Study summary: The patients, 10 to 11 men and 5 women, were about 31 to 85 with stage I to III disease. Samples averaged about 3.8 million productive TCRbeta reads each. Study results and limitations: Top 100 clones took a larger repertoire share in normal lung.

To note about this clonotype: The antigen is not known. A junction boundary mismatches the germline segment, possibly from a read error.

This sample's RNA came from whole unsorted tissue. The library came from three nested PCR rounds adapted from ARM-PCR protocols. TCRdb re-called the multiplex PCR reads through MiXCR, storing one row per CDR3 protein. Altogether tens of thousands of distinct CDR3 sequences are present, 72% being singletons, with the ten largest covering roughly a tenth. In germline, CDR1 is SGHAT, CDR2 FQNNGV. This CDR3 region has 12 residues. Material for sequencing was lung tumor tissue. The rearrangement uses TRBV11-2 and TRBJ2-7; D possibly corresponds to TRBD1 (5 bases). The sequence was collected from a woman in her thirties or forties with non-small cell lung cancer. CDR3 loop: CTSSFGASSQYF. The CDR3 DNA sequence: TGTACCAGCAGCTTTGGGGCAAGTAGTCAGTATTTC.